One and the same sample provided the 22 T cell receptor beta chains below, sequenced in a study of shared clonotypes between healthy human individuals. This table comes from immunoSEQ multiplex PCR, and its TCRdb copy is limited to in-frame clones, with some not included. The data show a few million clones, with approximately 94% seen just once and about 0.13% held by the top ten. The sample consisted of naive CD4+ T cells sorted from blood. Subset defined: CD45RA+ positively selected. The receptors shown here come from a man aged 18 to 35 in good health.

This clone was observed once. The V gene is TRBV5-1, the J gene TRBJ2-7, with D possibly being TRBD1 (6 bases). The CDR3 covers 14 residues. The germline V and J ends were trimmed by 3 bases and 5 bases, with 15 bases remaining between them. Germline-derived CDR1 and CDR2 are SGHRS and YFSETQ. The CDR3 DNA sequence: TGCGCCAGCAGCTACGGCCTGGACAGAAACGAGCAGTACTTC. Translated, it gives CASSYGLDRNEQYF. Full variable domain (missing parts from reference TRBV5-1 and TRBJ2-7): KAGVTQTPRYLIKTRGQQVTLSCSPISGHRSVSWYQQTPGQGLQFLFEYFSETQRNKGNFPGRFSGRQFSNSRSEMNVSTLELGDSALYLCASSYGLDRNEQYFGPGTRLTVT.

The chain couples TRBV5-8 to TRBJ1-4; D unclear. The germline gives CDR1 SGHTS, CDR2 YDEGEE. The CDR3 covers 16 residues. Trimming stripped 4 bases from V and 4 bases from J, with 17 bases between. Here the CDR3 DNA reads TGTGCCAGCAGCCTGGATCGGGCCGATATTAATGAAAAACTGTTTTTT. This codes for CASSLDRADINEKLFF. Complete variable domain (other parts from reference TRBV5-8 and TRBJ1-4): EAGVTQSPTHLIKTRGQQATLRCSPISGHTSVYWYQQALGLGLQFLLWYDEGEERNRGNFPPRFSGRQFPNYSSELNVNALELEDSALYLCASSLDRADINEKLFFGSGTQLSVL.

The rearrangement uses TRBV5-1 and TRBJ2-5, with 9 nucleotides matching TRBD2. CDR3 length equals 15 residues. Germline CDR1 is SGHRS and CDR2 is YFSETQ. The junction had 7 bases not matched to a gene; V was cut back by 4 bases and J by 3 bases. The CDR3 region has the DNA TGCGCCAGCAGCCCGTCGACTAGCGGTAAAGAGACCCAGTACTTC. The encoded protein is CASSPSTSGKETQYF. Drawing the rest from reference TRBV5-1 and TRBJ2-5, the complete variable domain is KAGVTQTPRYLIKTRGQQVTLSCSPISGHRSVSWYQQTPGQGLQFLFEYFSETQRNKGNFPGRFSGRQFSNSRSEMNVSTLELGDSALYLCASSPSTSGKETQYFGPGTRLLVL.

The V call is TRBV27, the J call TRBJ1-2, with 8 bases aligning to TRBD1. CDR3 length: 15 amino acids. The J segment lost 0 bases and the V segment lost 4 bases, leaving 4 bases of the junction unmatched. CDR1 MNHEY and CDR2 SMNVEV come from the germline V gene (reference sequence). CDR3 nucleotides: TGTGCCAGCAGTTACAGGGGGGGAGCTAACTATGGCTACACCTTC. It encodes CASSYRGGANYGYTF.

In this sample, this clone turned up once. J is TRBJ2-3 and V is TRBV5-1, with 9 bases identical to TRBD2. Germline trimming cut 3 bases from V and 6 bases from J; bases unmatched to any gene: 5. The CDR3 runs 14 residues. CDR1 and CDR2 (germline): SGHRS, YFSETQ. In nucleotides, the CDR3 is TGCGCCAGCAGCTGGCGGGAGGGGGAGGATACGCAGTATTTT. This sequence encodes CASSWREGEDTQYF.

The CDR3 here is CAWSALGAGIYEQYF. CDR3 coding DNA: TGTGCCTGGAGCGCCCTGGGAGCGGGGATTTACGAGCAGTACTTC. The rearrangement uses TRBV30 and TRBJ2-7; 7 positions match TRBD2. Losses at the gene ends were 3 bases for V and 4 bases for J; bases not matched to a gene: 12. The CDR3 sequence is 15 residues long. Germline V gives CDR1 GTSNPN, CDR2 SVGIG (reference sequence).

The CDR3 loop reads CASSLVGPSGANVLTF. CDR3 nucleotide sequence: TGTGCCAGCAGCTTGGTAGGCCCCTCTGGGGCCAACGTCCTGACTTTC. J is TRBJ2-6 and V is TRBV13; D is ambiguous. CDR3 size: 16 residues. Germline V CDR1 and CDR2: PRHDT, FYEKMQ (reference sequence). Trimming stripped 3 bases from V and 0 bases from J, with 9 bases between.

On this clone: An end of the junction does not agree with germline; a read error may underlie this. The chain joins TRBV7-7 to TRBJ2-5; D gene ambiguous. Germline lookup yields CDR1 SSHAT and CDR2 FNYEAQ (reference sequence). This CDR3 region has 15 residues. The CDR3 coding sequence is TGTGCTAGCAGCTTAGGTACCCATCGAGGAGAGACCCAGTACTTC. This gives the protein CASSLGTHRGETQYF.

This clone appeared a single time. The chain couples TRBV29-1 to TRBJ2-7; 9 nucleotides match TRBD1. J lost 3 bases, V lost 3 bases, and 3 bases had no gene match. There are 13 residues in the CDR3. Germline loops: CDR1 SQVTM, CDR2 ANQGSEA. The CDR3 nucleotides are TGCAGCGTTGATATGGACAGGGGCTACGAGCAGTACTTC. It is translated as CSVDMDRGYEQYF.

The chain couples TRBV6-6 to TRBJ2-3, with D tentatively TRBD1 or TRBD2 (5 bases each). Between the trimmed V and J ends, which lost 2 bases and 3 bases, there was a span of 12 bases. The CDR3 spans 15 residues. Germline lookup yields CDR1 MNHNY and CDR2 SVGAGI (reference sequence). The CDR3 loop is CASSYDEGWTDTQYF. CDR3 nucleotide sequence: TGTGCCAGCAGTTACGATGAGGGGTGGACAGATACGCAGTATTTT.

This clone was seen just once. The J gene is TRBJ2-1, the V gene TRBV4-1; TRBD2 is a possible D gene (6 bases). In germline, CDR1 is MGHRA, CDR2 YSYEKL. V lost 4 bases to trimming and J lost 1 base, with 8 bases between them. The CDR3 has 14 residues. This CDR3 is CASSPGLSYNEQFF. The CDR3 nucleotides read TGCGCCAGCAGCCCGGGACTTTCCTACAATGAGCAGTTCTTC.

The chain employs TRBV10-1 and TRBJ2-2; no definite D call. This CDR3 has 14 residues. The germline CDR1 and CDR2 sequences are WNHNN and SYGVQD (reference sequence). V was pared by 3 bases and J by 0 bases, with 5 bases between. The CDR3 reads CASSDNSNTGELFF. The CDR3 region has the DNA TGCGCCAGCAGTGACAACTCGAACACCGGGGAGCTGTTTTTT.

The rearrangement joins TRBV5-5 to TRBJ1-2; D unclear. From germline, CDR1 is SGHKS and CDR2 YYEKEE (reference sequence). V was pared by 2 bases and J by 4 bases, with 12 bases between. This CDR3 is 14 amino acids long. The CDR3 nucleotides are TGTGCCAGCAGCTTAGGTATTACGACCTATGGCTACACCTTC. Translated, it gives CASSLGITTYGYTF.

The DNA for the CDR3 is TGTGCCAGCAGCCGAAACGGGGGCCTTAGCAATCAGCCCCAGCATTTT. Translating it yields CASSRNGGLSNQPQHF. The chain uses TRBV7-8 and TRBJ1-5, with a possible D match to TRBD1 (6 bases). The CDR3 has 16 amino acids. The V end lost 5 bases, the J end lost 0 bases, and 14 bases lay between the germline ends. From germline, CDR1 is SGHVS and CDR2 FQNEAQ.

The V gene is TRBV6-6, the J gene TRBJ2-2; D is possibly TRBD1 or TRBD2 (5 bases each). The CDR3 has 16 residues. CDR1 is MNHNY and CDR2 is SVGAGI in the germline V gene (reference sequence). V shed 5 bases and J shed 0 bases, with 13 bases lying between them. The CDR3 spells CASSPGTTSNTGELFF. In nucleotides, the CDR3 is TGTGCCAGCAGTCCGGGGACGACCTCGAACACCGGGGAGCTGTTTTTT.

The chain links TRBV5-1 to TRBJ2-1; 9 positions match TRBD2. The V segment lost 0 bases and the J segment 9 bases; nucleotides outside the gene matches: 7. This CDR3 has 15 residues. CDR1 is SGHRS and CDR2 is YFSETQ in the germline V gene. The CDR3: CASSLESSGNLEQFF. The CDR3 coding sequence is TGCGCCAGCAGCTTGGAGTCTAGCGGGAATCTTGAGCAGTTCTTC.

CDR3 sequence: CASSFGTALNNEQFF. The CDR3 DNA reads as TGCGCCAGCAGCTTCGGGACAGCTCTCAACAATGAGCAGTTCTTC. The chain has TRBV5-1 and TRBJ2-1; TRBD1 aligns across 7 bases. This CDR3 has 15 amino acids. The germline V gene encodes CDR1 SGHRS and CDR2 YFSETQ. V lost 2 bases, J lost 5 bases, and 7 bases stayed unmatched. The variable domain in full, completed from reference TRBV5-1 and TRBJ2-1, reads KAGVTQTPRYLIKTRGQQVTLSCSPISGHRSVSWYQQTPGQGLQFLFEYFSETQRNKGNFPGRFSGRQFSNSRSEMNVSTLELGDSALYLCASSFGTALNNEQFFGPGTRLTVL.

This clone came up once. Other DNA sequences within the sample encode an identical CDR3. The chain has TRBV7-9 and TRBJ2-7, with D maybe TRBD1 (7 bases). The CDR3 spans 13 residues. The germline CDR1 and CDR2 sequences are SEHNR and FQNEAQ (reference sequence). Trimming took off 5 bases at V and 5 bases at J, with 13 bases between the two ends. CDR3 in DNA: TGTGCCAGCAGCCCCCAGGGGGGCGACGAGCAGTACTTC. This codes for CASSPQGGDEQYF. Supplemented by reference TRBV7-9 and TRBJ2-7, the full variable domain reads DTGVSQNPRHKITKRGQNVTFRCDPISEHNRLYWYRQTLGQGPEFLTYFQNEAQLEKSRLLSDRFSAERPKGSFSTLEIQRTEQGDSAMYLCASSPQGGDEQYFGPGTRLTVT.

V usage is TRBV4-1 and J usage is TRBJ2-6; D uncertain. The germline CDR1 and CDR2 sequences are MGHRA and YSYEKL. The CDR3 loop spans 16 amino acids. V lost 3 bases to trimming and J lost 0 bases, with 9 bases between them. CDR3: CASSQLRNSGANVLTF. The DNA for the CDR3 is TGCGCCAGCAGCCAGCTTAGGAACTCTGGGGCCAACGTCCTGACTTTC.

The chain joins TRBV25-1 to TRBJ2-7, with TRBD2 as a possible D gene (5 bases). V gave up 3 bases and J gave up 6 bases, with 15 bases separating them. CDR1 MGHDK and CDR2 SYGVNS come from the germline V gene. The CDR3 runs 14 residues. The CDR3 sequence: CASSERALPGEQYF. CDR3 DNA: TGTGCCAGCAGTGAGAGGGCACTTCCTGGCGAGCAGTACTTC.

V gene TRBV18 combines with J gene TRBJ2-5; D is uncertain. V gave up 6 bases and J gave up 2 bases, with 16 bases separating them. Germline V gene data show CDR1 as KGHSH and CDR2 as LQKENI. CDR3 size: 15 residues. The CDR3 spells CASSGLGLGQETQYF. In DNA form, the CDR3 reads TGTGCCAGCTCCGGATTGGGGTTGGGACAAGAGACCCAGTACTTC.

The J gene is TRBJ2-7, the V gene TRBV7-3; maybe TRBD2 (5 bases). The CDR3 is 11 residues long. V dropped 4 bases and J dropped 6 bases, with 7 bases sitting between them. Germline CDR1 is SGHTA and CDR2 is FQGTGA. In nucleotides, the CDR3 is TGTGCCAGCAGCTCCCGGGGCGAGCAGTACTTC. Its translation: CASSSRGEQYF.